These 14 T cell receptor beta chains were sequenced from one sample in a study of untreated major depressive disorder. Findings of the study overall: Compared with controls, depressed patients showed more TRBV05-01 (Vbeta 5.1) usage in CD4+ T cells.

What these receptors recognize is not known. The assay was immunoSEQ multiplex PCR, and TCRdb's table has in-frame clones only and misses some. The sample lists more than 10,000 clones; 92% were seen once. Sequenced input: CD4+ T cells from PBMCs. These receptors originate from a man aged 30 to 39 with major depressive disorder.

The J gene is TRBJ2-2, the V gene TRBV2; D is unresolved. V was clipped by 7 bases and J by 0 bases, with 12 bases between them. CDR1 and CDR2 (germline): SNHLY, FYNNEI. The CDR3 contains 15 residues. The CDR3, as DNA: TGTGCCAGCAAAAGTACTAACGCGAACACCGGGGAGCTGTTTTTT. This encodes CASKSTNANTGELFF.

This chain joins TRBV6-5 and TRBJ1-1; D remains ambiguous. The CDR3 has 13 amino acids. The germline V gene encodes CDR1 MNHEY and CDR2 SVGAGI. Trimming stripped 4 bases from V and 4 bases from J, with 10 bases between. The CDR3 bases are TGTGCCAGCAGTTCCATCCGGGGCACTGAAGCTTTCTTT. As protein: CASSSIRGTEAFF.

CDR3 nucleotide sequence: TGTGCCAGCAGGCGACCGGGACTAGCGACGGAGACCCAGTACTTC. As protein: CASRRPGLATETQYF. This chain links TRBV6-1 with TRBJ2-5, with TRBD2 identical over 10 bases. V shed 6 bases and J 5 bases; nucleotides not matched to a gene: 9. The CDR3 is made up of 15 amino acids. The germline CDR1 and CDR2 sequences are MNHNS and SASEGT.

About this clone: The sample carries other DNA sequences with the same CDR3. The chain couples TRBV2 to TRBJ2-7, with D tentatively TRBD1 or TRBD2 (7 bases each). V was cut by 4 bases and J by 4 bases, with 11 bases left in between. CDR3 length: 13 amino acids. The V gene's germline CDR1 is SNHLY and CDR2 FYNNEI. The CDR3 DNA is TGTGCCAGCAGTGGACAGGGAGGGTACGAGCAGTACTTC. It yields the protein CASSGQGGYEQYF.

V and J are TRBV11-2 and TRBJ2-2, with a tentative D call TRBD2 (6 bases). Trimming stripped 3 bases from V and 4 bases from J, with 12 bases between. Looked up from germline, CDR1 is SGHAT and CDR2 is FQNNGV. The CDR3 is made up of 15 amino acids. CDR3 sequence: CASSFIPGSTGELFF. Here the CDR3 DNA reads TGTGCCAGCAGCTTCATTCCCGGGAGCACCGGGGAGCTGTTTTTT. Complete variable domain (other parts from reference TRBV11-2 and TRBJ2-2): EAGVAQSPRYKIIEKRQSVAFWCNPISGHATLYWYQQILGQGPKLLIQFQNNGVVDDSQLPKDRFSAERLKGVDSTLKIQPAKLEDSAVYLCASSFIPGSTGELFFGEGSRLTVL.

This chain links TRBV28 with TRBJ1-2; 8 positions match TRBD1. Germline CDR1 reads MDHEN; CDR2 reads SYDVKM. J was trimmed by 0 bases and V by 2 bases; bases with no gene match: 2. CDR3 length: 15 amino acids. The CDR3 here is CASSLGDRSNYGYTF. For the CDR3, the DNA is TGTGCCAGCAGTTTAGGGGACAGGTCTAACTATGGCTACACCTTC.

This chain uses TRBV5-1 with TRBJ2-2; no definite D call. V gave up 0 bases and J gave up 1 base, with 13 bases separating them. This CDR3 comprises 17 residues. From germline, CDR1 is SGHRS and CDR2 YFSETQ. The CDR3 nucleotides are TGCGCCAGCAGCTTGGCGCCCGGTCTTATGAACACCGGGGAGCTGTTTTTT. Amino acids: CASSLAPGLMNTGELFF.

The V and J genes are TRBV7-9 and TRBJ1-3; the D is unclear. V lost 3 bases, J lost 0 bases, and 12 bases lay in between. This CDR3 comprises 16 residues. Germline CDR1 SEHNR, CDR2 FQNEAQ (reference sequence). The CDR3 here is CASSFQHRVSGNTIYF. The CDR3 nucleotides read TGTGCCAGCAGCTTTCAGCACCGAGTCTCTGGAAACACCATATATTTT.

The chain recombines TRBV11-2 with TRBJ1-5; D remains unclear. The V gene's germline CDR1 is SGHAT and CDR2 FQNNGV. Trimming stripped 3 bases from V and 6 bases from J, with 9 bases between. CDR3 size: 13 residues. The CDR3 region has the DNA TGTGCCAGCAGCTTGGGAGTTGTTCAGCCCCAGCATTTT. Translated, it gives CASSLGVVQPQHF.

The chain couples TRBV28 to TRBJ1-5, with D possibly being TRBD1 (6 bases). Germline CDR1 MDHEN, CDR2 SYDVKM. Trimming took off 6 bases at V and 7 bases at J, with 16 bases between the two ends. The CDR3 extends over 14 amino acids. The CDR3 DNA reads as TGTGCCAGCAGCTCCCCCCCGGGGGGCCAGCCCCAGCATTTT. Its translation: CASSSPPGGQPQHF. Full variable domain (outside the CDR3, taken from reference TRBV28 and TRBJ1-5): DVKVTQSSRYLVKRTGEKVFLECVQDMDHENMFWYRQDPGLGLRLIYFSYDVKMKEKGDIPEGYSVSREKKERFSLILESASTNQTSMYLCASSSPPGGQPQHFGDGTRLSIL.

The rearrangement joins TRBV28 to TRBJ2-2; 7 nucleotides agree with TRBD2. Germline lookup yields CDR1 MDHEN and CDR2 SYDVKM. The CDR3 runs 15 residues. Unmatched junction bases numbered 3, after V lost 2 bases and J lost 3 bases. This CDR3 is CASSLGGDYTGELFF. CDR3 nucleotides: TGTGCCAGCAGTTTAGGGGGGGATTACACCGGGGAGCTGTTTTTT.

The rearrangement uses TRBV6-4 and TRBJ2-1; D may be TRBD1 (5 bases). V was clipped by 0 bases and J by 13 bases, with 13 bases between them. The CDR3 contains 13 residues. Germline CDR1 MRHNA, CDR2 SNTAGT. CDR3 in amino acids: CASSDSSQGSQFF. The CDR3 nucleotides are TGTGCCAGCAGTGACTCGAGTCAGGGAAGCCAGTTCTTC.

The table lists this clone with a few counts. The V and J genes are TRBV11-2 and TRBJ1-2; 8 bases match TRBD1. There are 16 residues in the CDR3. The junction had 10 bases not matched to a gene; V was cut back by 4 bases and J by 3 bases. CDR1 and CDR2 from the germline V gene are SGHAT and FQNNGV. As DNA, the CDR3 is TGTGCCAGCAGCTCGGTGAGACAGGGGCCGGACTATGGCTACACCTTC. Its protein product is CASSSVRQGPDYGYTF.

The V and J genes are TRBV5-5 and TRBJ2-5, with D possibly called TRBD1 or TRBD2 (5 bases each). Germline-derived CDR1 and CDR2 are SGHKS and YYEKEE (reference sequence). Trimming removed 1 base from V and 5 bases from J, with 15 bases in between. CDR3 length: 15 residues. This CDR3 reads CASSLPRPGQETQYF. The CDR3 bases are TGTGCCAGCAGCTTGCCGCGGCCGGGGCAGGAGACCCAGTACTTC.